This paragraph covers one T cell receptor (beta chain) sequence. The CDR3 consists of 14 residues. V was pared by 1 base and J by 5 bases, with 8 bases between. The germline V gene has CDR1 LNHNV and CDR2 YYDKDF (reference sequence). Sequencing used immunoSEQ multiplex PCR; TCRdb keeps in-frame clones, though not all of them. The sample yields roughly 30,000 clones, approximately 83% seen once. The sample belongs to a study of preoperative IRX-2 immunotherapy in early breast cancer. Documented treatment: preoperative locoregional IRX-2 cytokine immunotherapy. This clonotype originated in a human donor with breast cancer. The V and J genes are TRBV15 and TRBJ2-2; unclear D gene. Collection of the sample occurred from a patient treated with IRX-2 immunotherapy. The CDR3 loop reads CATSRGEQTGELFF. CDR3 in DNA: TGTGCCACCAGCAGAGGGGAACAGACCGGGGAGCTGTTTTTT.